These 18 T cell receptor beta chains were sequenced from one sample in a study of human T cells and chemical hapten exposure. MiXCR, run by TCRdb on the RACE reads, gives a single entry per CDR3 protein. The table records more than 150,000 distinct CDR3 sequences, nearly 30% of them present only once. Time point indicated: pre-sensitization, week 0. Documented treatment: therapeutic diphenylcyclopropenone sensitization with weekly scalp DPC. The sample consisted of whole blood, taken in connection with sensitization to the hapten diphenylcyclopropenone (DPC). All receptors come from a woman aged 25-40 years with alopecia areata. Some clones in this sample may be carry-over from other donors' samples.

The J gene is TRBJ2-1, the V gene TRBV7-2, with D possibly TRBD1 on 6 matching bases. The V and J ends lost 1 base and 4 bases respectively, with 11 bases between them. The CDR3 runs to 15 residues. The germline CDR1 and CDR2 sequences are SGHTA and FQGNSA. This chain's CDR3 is CASSLGPGVYNEQFF. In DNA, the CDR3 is TGTGCCAGCAGCTTAGGTCCAGGGGTTTACAATGAGCAGTTCTTC.

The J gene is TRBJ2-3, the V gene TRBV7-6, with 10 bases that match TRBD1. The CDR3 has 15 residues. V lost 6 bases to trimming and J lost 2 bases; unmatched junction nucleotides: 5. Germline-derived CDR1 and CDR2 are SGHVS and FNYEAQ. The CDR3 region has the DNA TGTGCCAGCAGTGGGACAGGGGCCTACACAGATACGCAGTATTTT. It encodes CASSGTGAYTDTQYF. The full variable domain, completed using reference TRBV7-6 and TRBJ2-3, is GAGVSQSPRYKVTKRGQDVALRCDPISGHVSLYWYRQALGQGPEFLTYFNYEAQQDKSGLPNDRFSAERPEGSISTLTIQRTEQRDSAMYRCASSGTGAYTDTQYFGPGTRLTVL.

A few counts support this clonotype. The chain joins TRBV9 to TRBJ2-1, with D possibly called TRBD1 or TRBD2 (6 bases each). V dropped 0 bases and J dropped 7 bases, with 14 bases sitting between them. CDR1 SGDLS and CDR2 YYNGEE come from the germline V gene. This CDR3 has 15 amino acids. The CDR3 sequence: CASSVGGRGRNEQFF. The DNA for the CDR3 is TGTGCCAGCAGCGTAGGGGGACGGGGGCGAAATGAGCAGTTCTTC.

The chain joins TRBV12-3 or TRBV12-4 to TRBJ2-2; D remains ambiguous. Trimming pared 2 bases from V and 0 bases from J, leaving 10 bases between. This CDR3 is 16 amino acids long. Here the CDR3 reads CASSLQSLANTGELFF. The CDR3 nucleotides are TGTGCCAGCAGTTTACAATCCCTAGCGAACACCGGGGAGCTGTTTTTT.

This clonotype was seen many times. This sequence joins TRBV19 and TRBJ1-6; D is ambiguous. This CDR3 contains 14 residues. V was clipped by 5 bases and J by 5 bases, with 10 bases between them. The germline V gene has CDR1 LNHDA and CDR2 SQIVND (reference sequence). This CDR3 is CASSEKAHNSPLHF. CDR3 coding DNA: TGTGCCAGTAGTGAAAAGGCCCATAATTCACCCCTCCACTTT. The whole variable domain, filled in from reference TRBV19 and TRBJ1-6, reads DGGITQSPKYLFRKEGQNVTLSCEQNLNHDAMYWYRQDPGQGLRLIYYSQIVNDFQKGDIAEGYSVSREKKESFPLTVTSAQKNPTAFYLCASSEKAHNSPLHFGNGTRLTVT.

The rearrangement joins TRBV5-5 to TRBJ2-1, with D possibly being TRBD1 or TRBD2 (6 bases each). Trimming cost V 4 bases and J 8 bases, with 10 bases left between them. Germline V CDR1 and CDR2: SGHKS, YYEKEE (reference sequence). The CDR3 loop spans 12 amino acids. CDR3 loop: CASSPEGDEQFF. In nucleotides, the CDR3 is TGTGCCAGCAGCCCGGAGGGGGATGAGCAGTTCTTC.

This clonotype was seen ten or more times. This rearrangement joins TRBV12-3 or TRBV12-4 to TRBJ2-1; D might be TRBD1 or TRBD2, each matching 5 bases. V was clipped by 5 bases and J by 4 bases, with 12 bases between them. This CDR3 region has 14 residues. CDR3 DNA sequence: TGTGCCAGCAGTCTAGGGACGGAGTACAATGAGCAGTTCTTC. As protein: CASSLGTEYNEQFF.

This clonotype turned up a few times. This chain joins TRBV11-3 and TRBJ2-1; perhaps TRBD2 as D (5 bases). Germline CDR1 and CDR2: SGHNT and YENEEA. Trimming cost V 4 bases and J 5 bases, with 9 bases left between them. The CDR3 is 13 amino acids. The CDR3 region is CASSSLEDNEQFF. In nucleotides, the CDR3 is TGTGCCAGCAGCTCGCTGGAGGACAATGAGCAGTTCTTC.

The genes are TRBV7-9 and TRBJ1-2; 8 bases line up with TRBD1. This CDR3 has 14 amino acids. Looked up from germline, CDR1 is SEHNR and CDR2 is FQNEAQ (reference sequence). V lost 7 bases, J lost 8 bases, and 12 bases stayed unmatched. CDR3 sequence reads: CASNPSDRAVGYTF. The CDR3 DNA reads TGTGCCAGCAATCCATCGGACAGGGCGGTCGGCTACACCTTC.

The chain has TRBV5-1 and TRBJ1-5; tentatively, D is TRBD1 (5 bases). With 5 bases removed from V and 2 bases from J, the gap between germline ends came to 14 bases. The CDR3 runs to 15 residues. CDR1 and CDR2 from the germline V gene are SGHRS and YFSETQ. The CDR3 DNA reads TGCGCCAGCAGTAAGAGCGGGGGTGGCAATCAGCCCCAGCATTTT. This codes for CASSKSGGGNQPQHF.

CDR3 nucleotide sequence: TGTGCCAGCATTCGGACTAGCGGGGCGGGGCATGAGCAGTTCTTC. It specifies CASIRTSGAGHEQFF. The chain couples TRBV6-1 to TRBJ2-1; TRBD2 aligns across 12 bases. Germline V lookup: CDR1 MNHNS, CDR2 SASEGT. The junction had 9 bases not matched to a gene; V was cut back by 7 bases and J by 8 bases. This CDR3 comprises 15 residues.

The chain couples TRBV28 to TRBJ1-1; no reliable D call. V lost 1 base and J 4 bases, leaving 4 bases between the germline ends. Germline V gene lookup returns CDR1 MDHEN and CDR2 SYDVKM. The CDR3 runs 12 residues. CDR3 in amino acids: CASSLFPTEAFF. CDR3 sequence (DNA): TGTGCCAGCAGTTTATTCCCCACTGAAGCTTTCTTT.

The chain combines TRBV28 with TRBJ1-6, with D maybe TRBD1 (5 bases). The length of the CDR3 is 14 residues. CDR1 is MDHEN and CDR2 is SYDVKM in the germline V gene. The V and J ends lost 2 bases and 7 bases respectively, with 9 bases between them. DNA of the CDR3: TGTGCCAGCAGTTTACAGGGTACCAATTCACCCCTCCACTTT. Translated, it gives CASSLQGTNSPLHF.

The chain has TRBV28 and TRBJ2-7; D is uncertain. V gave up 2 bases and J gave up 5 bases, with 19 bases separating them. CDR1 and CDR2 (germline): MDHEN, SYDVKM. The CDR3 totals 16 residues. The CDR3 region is CASSLISSTASHEQYF. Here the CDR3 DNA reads TGTGCCAGCAGTTTAATCTCCTCAACGGCGAGCCACGAGCAGTACTTC.

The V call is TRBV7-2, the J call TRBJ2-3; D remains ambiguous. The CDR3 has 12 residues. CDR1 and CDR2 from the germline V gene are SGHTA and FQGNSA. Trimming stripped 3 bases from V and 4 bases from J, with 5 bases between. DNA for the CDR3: TGTGCCAGCAGCTTCACTCCAGATACGCAGTATTTT. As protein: CASSFTPDTQYF.

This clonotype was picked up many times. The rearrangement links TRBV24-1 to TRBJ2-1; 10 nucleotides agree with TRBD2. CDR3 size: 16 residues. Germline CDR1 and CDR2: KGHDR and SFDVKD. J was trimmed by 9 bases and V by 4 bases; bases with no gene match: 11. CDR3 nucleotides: TGTGCCACCAGTGACCCCCTAGCGGGAGAGTTCAGTGAGCAGTTCTTC. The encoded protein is CATSDPLAGEFSEQFF.

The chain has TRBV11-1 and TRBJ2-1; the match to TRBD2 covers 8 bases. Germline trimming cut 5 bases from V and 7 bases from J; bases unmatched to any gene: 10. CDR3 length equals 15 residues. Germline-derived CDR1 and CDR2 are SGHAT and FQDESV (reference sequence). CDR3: CASSRSRASGNEQFF. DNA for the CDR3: TGTGCCAGCAGCCGGTCACGGGCTAGCGGGAATGAGCAGTTCTTC.

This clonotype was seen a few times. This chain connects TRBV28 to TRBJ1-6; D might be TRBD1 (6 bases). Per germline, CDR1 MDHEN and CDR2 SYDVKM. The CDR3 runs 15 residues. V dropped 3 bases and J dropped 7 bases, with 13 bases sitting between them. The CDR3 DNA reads TGTGCCAGCAGTTTGGGTGGTAGGGGGAATTCACCCCTCCACTTT. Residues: CASSLGGRGNSPLHF.